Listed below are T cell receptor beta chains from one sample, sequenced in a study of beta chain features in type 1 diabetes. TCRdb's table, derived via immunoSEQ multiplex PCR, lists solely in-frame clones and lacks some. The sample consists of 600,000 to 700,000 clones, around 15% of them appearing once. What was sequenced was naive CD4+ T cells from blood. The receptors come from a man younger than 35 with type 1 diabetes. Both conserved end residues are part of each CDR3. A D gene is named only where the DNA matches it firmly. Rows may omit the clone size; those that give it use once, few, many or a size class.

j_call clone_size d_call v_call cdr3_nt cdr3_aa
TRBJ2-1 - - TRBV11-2 TGTGCCAGCAGCTTAGTTTTGGTTAACAATGAGCAGTTCTTC CASSLVLVNNEQFF
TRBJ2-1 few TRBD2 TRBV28 TGTGCCAGCAGCCCGACTAGCTATGAGCAGTTCTTC CASSPTSYEQFF
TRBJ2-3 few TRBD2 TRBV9 TGTGCCAGCAGCGCCGTAGCGGGGAGCACAGATACGCAGTATTTT CASSAVAGSTDTQYF
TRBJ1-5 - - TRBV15 TGTGCCACCAGCAGAGACGGGGGCAGGGCGTATCAGCCCCAGCATTTT CATSRDGGRAYQPQHF
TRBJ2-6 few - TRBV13 TGTGCCAGCAACTCTGGGGCCAACGTCCTGACTTTC CASNSGANVLTF
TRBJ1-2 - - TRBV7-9 TGTGCCAGCAGCCATGGGACTTCCTCCACGGCTAACTATGGCTACACCTTC CASSHGTSSTANYGYTF
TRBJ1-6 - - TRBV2 TGTGCCAGCAGCCGGGACGTACAGTATAATTCACCCCTCCACTTT CASSRDVQYNSPLHF
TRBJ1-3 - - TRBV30 TGTGCCTACACGGACAACTCTGGAAACACCATATATTTT CAYTDNSGNTIYF
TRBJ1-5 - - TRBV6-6 TGTGCCAGCAGTTACACCGACAGATTAAATCAGCCCCAGCATTTT CASSYTDRLNQPQHF
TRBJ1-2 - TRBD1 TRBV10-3 TGTGCCATCAGTGAGGACCTCGGGAGACAGGGCAACTATGGCTACACCTTC CAISEDLGRQGNYGYTF
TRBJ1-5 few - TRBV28 TGTGCCAGCAGTTCCTGGGACAGCAATCAGCCCCAGCATTTT CASSSWDSNQPQHF
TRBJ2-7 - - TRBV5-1 TGCGCCAGCAGCTTGGAAGGCACCTACGAGCAGTACTTC CASSLEGTYEQYF
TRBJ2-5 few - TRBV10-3 TGTGCCATCAGTGAAGGGGCCGAGACCCAGTACTTC CAISEGAETQYF
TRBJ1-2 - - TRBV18 TGTGCCAGCTCCTCGGACCCACAATTCGGCTACACCTTC CASSSDPQFGYTF
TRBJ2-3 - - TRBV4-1 TGCGCCAGCAGCCAACCCTTCACCCGGGAGCGAAGCGCAGATACGCAGTATTTT CASSQPFTRERSADTQYF
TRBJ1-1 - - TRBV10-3 TGTGCCATCACGACCCCAGGGAACACTGAAGCTTTCTTT CAITTPGNTEAFF
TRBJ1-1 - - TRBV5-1 TGCGCCAGCAGCTTGGATCAGGGTCGCACTGAAGCTTTCTTT CASSLDQGRTEAFF
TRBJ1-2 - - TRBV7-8 TGTGCCAGCAGCTTGGATGAGGGCGCGTTCCTTTCCTATGGCTACACCTTC CASSLDEGAFLSYGYTF
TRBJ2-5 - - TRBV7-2 TGTGCCAGCAGCCGGCAAGAGACCCAGTACTTC CASSRQETQYF
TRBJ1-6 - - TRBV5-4 TGTGCCAGCAGCTTGGACAGAGGGAATTCACCCCTCCACTTT CASSLDRGNSPLHF
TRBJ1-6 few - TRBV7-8 TGTGCCAGCAGCTTAACGAGTAATTCACCCCTCCACTTT CASSLTSNSPLHF
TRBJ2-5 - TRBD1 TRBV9 TGTGCCAGCAGCCCGGGGACAGGGGACTTCCAAGAGACCCAGTACTTC CASSPGTGDFQETQYF
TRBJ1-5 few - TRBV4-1 TGCGCCAGCAGCCAAGATTGGACAGTAAATAGCAATCAGCCCCAGCATTTT CASSQDWTVNSNQPQHF
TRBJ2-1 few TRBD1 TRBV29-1 TGCAGCGTTCGGACAGGGACCTACAATGAGCAGTTCTTC CSVRTGTYNEQFF
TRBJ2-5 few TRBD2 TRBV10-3 TGTGCCATCCGGACTAGCGGTGAAGAGACCCAGTACTTC CAIRTSGEETQYF
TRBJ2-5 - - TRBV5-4 TGTGCCAGCAGCTTGGTGGCGGACTTTGCGGAGACCCAGTACTTC CASSLVADFAETQYF
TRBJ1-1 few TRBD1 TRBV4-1 TGCGCCAGCAGCCACCCCCCCGGGACAGGTGTCATGAACACTGAAGCTTTCTTT CASSHPPGTGVMNTEAFF
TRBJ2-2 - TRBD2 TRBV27 TGTGCGACAGCTCCCGGCGGGAGGGGGGAGCTGTTTTTT CATAPGGRGELFF
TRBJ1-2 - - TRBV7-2 TGTGCCAGCAGCTTAGACACCTATGGCTACACCTTC CASSLDTYGYTF
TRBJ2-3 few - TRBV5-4 TGTGCCAGCAGCTTGGTGGCAGGTGGTACGGATACGCAGTATTTT CASSLVAGGTDTQYF
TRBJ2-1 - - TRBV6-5 TGTGCCAGCAGTAAACGGGGTCAGTACAATGAGCAGTTCTTC CASSKRGQYNEQFF
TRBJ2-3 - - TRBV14 TGTGCCAGCAGCCAAGGCCTCGGGCGGTGGGAAGATACGCAGTATTTT CASSQGLGRWEDTQYF
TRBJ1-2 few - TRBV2 TGTGCCAGCAGTGAGGAGGGGATCTATGGCTACACCTTC CASSEEGIYGYTF
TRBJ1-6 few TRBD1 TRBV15 TGTGCCACCAGCAGAGACCCGGGACAGGGGGCTTCACCCCTCCACTTT CATSRDPGQGASPLHF
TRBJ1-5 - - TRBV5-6 TGTGCCAGCAGCTTCCGGGGCAGCCAGCCCCAGCATTTT CASSFRGSQPQHF
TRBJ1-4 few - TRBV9 TGTGCCAGCAGCGTAACCCCGCGAGATGAAAAACTGTTTTTT CASSVTPRDEKLFF
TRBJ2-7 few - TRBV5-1 TGCGCCAGCAGCTTTTCGGTTGGAGGGTACGAGCAGTACTTC CASSFSVGGYEQYF
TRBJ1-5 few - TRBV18 TGTGCCAGCTCACCAAGAGAAGGGAGCCCTAGCAATCAGCCCCAGCATTTT CASSPREGSPSNQPQHF
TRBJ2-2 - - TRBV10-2 TGCGCCAGCAGTGAAAACACCGGGGAGCTGTTTTTT CASSENTGELFF
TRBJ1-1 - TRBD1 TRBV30 TGTGCCTGTCGAATTGGGGACAGCAACACTGAAGCTTTCTTT CACRIGDSNTEAFF
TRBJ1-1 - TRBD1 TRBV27 TGTGCCAGCAGAGAAACCGGGACAGGGCACACTGAAGCTTTCTTT CASRETGTGHTEAFF
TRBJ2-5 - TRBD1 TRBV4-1 TGCGCCAGCAGCCACTTTGCCGGGACAGACGGGGAGACCCAGTACTTC CASSHFAGTDGETQYF
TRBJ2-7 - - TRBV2 TGTGCCAGCAGTGACGGGACAAGCTCCTACGAGCAGTACTTC CASSDGTSSYEQYF
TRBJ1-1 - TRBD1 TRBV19 TGTGCCACCCGGGACAGTATGAACACTGAAGCTTTCTTT CATRDSMNTEAFF
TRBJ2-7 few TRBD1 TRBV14 TGTGCCAGCAGCCAAGTGGGGGACAGGGTGGACGAGCAGTACTTC CASSQVGDRVDEQYF
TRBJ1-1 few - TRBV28 TGTGCCAGCATCCTCGTGGGGAACACTGAAGCTTTCTTT CASILVGNTEAFF
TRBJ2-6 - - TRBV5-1 TGCGCCAGCACCCCGACCTCTGGGGCCAACGTCCTGACTTTC CASTPTSGANVLTF
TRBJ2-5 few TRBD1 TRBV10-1 TGCGCCAGCAGCCCGACAGGGGAGACCCAGTACTTC CASSPTGETQYF
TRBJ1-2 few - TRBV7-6 TGTGCCAGCAGCCCTCGGGGCGAGAACTATGGCTACACCTTC CASSPRGENYGYTF
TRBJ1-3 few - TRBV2 TGTGCCAGCAGTGAGCAACAGGGAGGAAACACCATATATTTT CASSEQQGGNTIYF
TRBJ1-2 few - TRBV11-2 TGTGCCAGCAGCCCCCAGGGGTCTGTTGCCTATGGCTACACCTTC CASSPQGSVAYGYTF
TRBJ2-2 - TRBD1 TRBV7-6 TGTGCCAGCAGCTCATCGGGACAGAGGAACACCGGGGAGCTGTTTTTT CASSSSGQRNTGELFF
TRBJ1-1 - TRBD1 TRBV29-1 TGCAGCGTTGGAGGTTTCGCCGGGACAGGAACCACTGAAGCTTTCTTT CSVGGFAGTGTTEAFF
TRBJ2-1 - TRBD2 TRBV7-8 TGTGCCAGCAGCTCCGGAGGACTAGCGCCAATAAATGAGCAGTTCTTC CASSSGGLAPINEQFF
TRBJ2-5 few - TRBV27 TGTGCCAGCAGTCCGAGGGGGAAAGAGACCCAGTACTTC CASSPRGKETQYF
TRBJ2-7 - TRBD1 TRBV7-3 TGTGCCAGCAGCTTAACCCGGGACAGGGAGGGCGAGCAGTACTTC CASSLTRDREGEQYF
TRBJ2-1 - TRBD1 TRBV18 TGTGCCAGCTCACCCGGGACAGGGATCGATGAGCAGTTCTTC CASSPGTGIDEQFF
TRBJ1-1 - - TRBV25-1 TGTGCCAGTTTGTTGACCGAGAACACTGAAGCTTTCTTT CASLLTENTEAFF